Presented here are 25 T cell receptor beta chains from one specimen sequenced in a study of technical replicates of blood from several donors. The assay was immunoSEQ multiplex PCR, and TCRdb's table has in-frame clones only and misses some. The sample has fewer than 75,000 clones; 93% are singletons. The sample consisted of T cells isolated from PBMCs. Receptors originate from a human donor in good health.

The chain uses TRBV30 and TRBJ2-3; perhaps TRBD1 as D (5 bases). This CDR3 is built from 17 residues. The germline V gene encodes CDR1 GTSNPN and CDR2 SVGIG (reference sequence). V was shortened by 5 bases and J by 5 bases, with 26 bases between the two germline ends. The DNA of the CDR3 is TGTGCCTGGGGGGCTGCACGGTCGACGAATCCGGGAGATACGCAGTATTTT. Translated: CAWGAARSTNPGDTQYF.

This clone was counted once. The CDR3 protein is CSVGGTSGSPNEQFF. The CDR3 DNA is TGCAGCGTTGGGGGGACTAGCGGGAGCCCCAATGAGCAGTTCTTC. The rearrangement links TRBV29-1 to TRBJ2-1; 14 bases agree with TRBD2. The ends lost 4 bases at V and 6 bases at J; junction bases unmatched: 5. Germline CDR1 SQVTM, CDR2 ANQGSEA. CDR3 length equals 15 residues.

The chain employs TRBV5-1 and TRBJ1-1, with D possibly matching TRBD1 (5 bases). The V gene lost 2 bases and the J gene lost 1 base, with 12 bases spanning the gap. The CDR3 consists of 15 residues. Germline V gene sequence: CDR1 SGHRS, CDR2 YFSETQ. CDR3 region: CASSLPREANTEAFF. The CDR3 nucleotides are TGCGCCAGCAGCTTACCCAGGGAAGCGAACACTGAAGCTTTCTTT.

In DNA, the CDR3 is TGTGCCAGCAGCGTCCGGGACAGGGGCGACTATGGCTACACCTTC. Protein sequence: CASSVRDRGDYGYTF. This chain uses TRBV2 with TRBJ1-2; TRBD1 matches at 10 bases. J gave up 3 bases and V 6 bases, and 7 bases lay outside the gene matches. The germline gives CDR1 SNHLY, CDR2 FYNNEI. The CDR3 length is 15 residues.

This rearrangement joins TRBV6-6 to TRBJ2-7; 10 bases are a match to TRBD2. CDR1 MNHNY and CDR2 SVGAGI come from the germline V gene (reference sequence). The ends lost 6 bases at V and 9 bases at J; junction bases unmatched: 5. The CDR3 runs 12 residues. CDR3 amino acids: CASRSGGALQYF. As DNA, the CDR3 is TGTGCCAGCAGAAGCGGGGGGGCTTTGCAGTACTTC.

V gene TRBV4-1 combines with J gene TRBJ2-2; TRBD1 aligns across 8 bases. CDR1 and CDR2 (germline): MGHRA, YSYEKL. This CDR3 comprises 14 residues. In DNA, the CDR3 is TGCGCGGGGGGAAGACAGGGGTCCCCCGGGGAGCTGTTTTTT. Protein product: CAGGRQGSPGELFF.

The rearrangement links TRBV6-6 to TRBJ2-1, with 8 bases matching TRBD1. From germline, CDR1 is MNHNY and CDR2 SVGAGI (reference sequence). This CDR3 has 15 residues. V gave up 6 bases and J gave up 6 bases; unmatched junction bases: 10. The CDR3 DNA sequence: TGTGCCAGCAGCTTCGGACAGGGTGTAGGCAATGAGCAGTTCTTC. Its protein is CASSFGQGVGNEQFF.

The chain is built from TRBV7-9 and TRBJ2-7; 7 bases line up with TRBD1. V lost 3 bases, J lost 1 base, and 6 bases stayed unmatched. Germline loops: CDR1 SEHNR, CDR2 FQNEAQ (reference sequence). CDR3 size: 15 residues. This CDR3 is CASSFTTGDSYEQYF. Written as DNA, the CDR3 is TGTGCCAGCAGCTTTACAACAGGGGATTCCTACGAGCAGTACTTC.

The gene calls are TRBV5-1 and TRBJ1-5; D may be TRBD1 (5 bases). This CDR3 is built from 14 residues. CDR1 is SGHRS, CDR2 YFSETQ, per germline. V was cut by 4 bases and J by 3 bases, with 11 bases left in between. The CDR3 region is CASSVDSINQPQHF. The CDR3 DNA follows: TGCGCCAGCAGCGTCGACAGTATCAATCAGCCCCAGCATTTT. The whole variable domain, remainder taken from reference TRBV5-1 and TRBJ1-5, is KAGVTQTPRYLIKTRGQQVTLSCSPISGHRSVSWYQQTPGQGLQFLFEYFSETQRNKGNFPGRFSGRQFSNSRSEMNVSTLELGDSALYLCASSVDSINQPQHFGDGTRLSIL.

The V and J genes are TRBV2 and TRBJ1-3, with D tentatively TRBD1 (5 bases). This CDR3 has 11 amino acids. Per the germline V gene, CDR1 is SNHLY and CDR2 is FYNNEI. Deletions cut 2 bases from V and 16 bases from J, with 12 bases between. The chain's CDR3 is CASSEYETAYF. CDR3 DNA sequence: TGTGCCAGCAGTGAATATGAGACAGCCTATTTT.

The chain combines TRBV11-2 with TRBJ1-2; a weak D match, TRBD1 (5 bases). Germline lookup yields CDR1 SGHAT and CDR2 FQNNGV. The length of the CDR3 is 16 residues. The germline V and J ends were trimmed by 2 bases and 2 bases, with 15 bases remaining between them. In DNA, the CDR3 is TGTGCCAGCAGCTTATTTGGGGAGGGGAGGAACTATGGCTACACCTTC. Translating gives CASSLFGEGRNYGYTF.

The gene calls are TRBV4-2 and TRBJ2-1, with D hard to call. Germline V gene lookup returns CDR1 LGHNA and CDR2 YNFKEQ. The V gene lost 1 base and the J gene lost 4 bases, with 5 bases spanning the gap. The CDR3 is 13 amino acids. CDR3 DNA: TGTGCCAGCAGCCAAGGTAGTTACAATGAGCAGTTCTTC. It yields the protein CASSQGSYNEQFF.

The rearrangement links TRBV27 to TRBJ2-1; perhaps TRBD2 as D (7 bases). The CDR3 is 15 amino acids. The V gene lost 2 bases and the J gene lost 8 bases, with 16 bases spanning the gap. Germline lookup yields CDR1 MNHEY and CDR2 SMNVEV (reference sequence). This chain's CDR3 is CASSLGGGPGDEQFF. Written as DNA, the CDR3 is TGTGCCAGCAGTTTAGGGGGGGGGCCTGGCGATGAGCAGTTCTTC.

This rearrangement joins TRBV5-8 to TRBJ1-5; the D is unclear. The V and J ends lost 4 bases and 8 bases respectively, with 16 bases between them. The CDR3 contains 14 residues. Germline CDR1 and CDR2: SGHTS and YDEGEE. CDR3 region: CASSQPAIWEPQHF. The CDR3 coding sequence is TGTGCCAGCAGCCAACCAGCGATTTGGGAGCCCCAGCATTTT.

This chain uses TRBV18 with TRBJ2-3; 7 bases align to TRBD2. Germline V CDR1 and CDR2: KGHSH, LQKENI. Trimming removed 0 bases from V and 6 bases from J; junction bases left unmatched: 0. The CDR3 consists of 13 residues. The DNA of the CDR3 is TGTGCCAGCTCACCACCGGGGGGGGATACGCAGTATTTT. It encodes CASSPPGGDTQYF.

The rearrangement links TRBV7-8 to TRBJ1-5, with unresolved D. Trimming took 5 bases from V and 6 from J, leaving 17 bases between them. The germline CDR1 and CDR2 sequences are SGHVS and FQNEAQ. The CDR3 has 15 amino acids. The CDR3 nucleotides are TGTGCCAGCAGCCCTCGGGCGGGTGTGGGTCAGCCCCAGCATTTT. Protein: CASSPRAGVGQPQHF. Complete variable domain (other parts from reference TRBV7-8 and TRBJ1-5): GAGVSQSPRYKVAKRGQDVALRCDPISGHVSLFWYQQALGQGPEFLTYFQNEAQLDKSGLPSDRFFAERPEGSVSTLKIQRTQQEDSAVYLCASSPRAGVGQPQHFGDGTRLSIL.

The chain employs TRBV28 and TRBJ2-2; D is ambiguous. This CDR3 comprises 15 residues. Germline V lookup: CDR1 MDHEN, CDR2 SYDVKM. Trimming took 10 bases from V and 0 from J, leaving 15 bases between them. The CDR3 nucleotides read TGTGCCACGAATACTCTGTCATCGAACACCGGGGAGCTGTTTTTT. It specifies CATNTLSSNTGELFF. Supplemented by reference TRBV28 and TRBJ2-2, the full variable domain reads DVKVTQSSRYLVKRTGEKVFLECVQDMDHENMFWYRQDPGLGLRLIYFSYDVKMKEKGDIPEGYSVSREKKERFSLILESASTNQTSMYLCATNTLSSNTGELFFGEGSRLTVL.

This rearrangement joins TRBV6-1 to TRBJ1-4; possible D gene TRBD1, 6 bases. The CDR3 runs 13 residues. V lost 7 bases and J 4 bases, leaving 10 bases between the germline ends. Germline CDR1 MNHNS, CDR2 SASEGT. CDR3 in amino acids: CASTRQDNEKLFF. The CDR3 bases are TGTGCCAGCACTAGACAGGATAATGAAAAACTGTTTTTT.

The chain uses TRBV28 and TRBJ1-1, with D perhaps matching TRBD1 (5 bases). Germline-derived CDR1 and CDR2 are MDHEN and SYDVKM. The CDR3 sequence is 17 residues long. Trimming left V 2 bases short and J 1 base short, with 17 bases between. The chain's CDR3 is CASSLVGRGKGNTEAFF. CDR3 DNA: TGTGCCAGCAGTTTAGTGGGACGGGGGAAGGGGAACACTGAAGCTTTCTTT.

This clone was seen just once. The rearrangement uses TRBV4-1 and TRBJ1-5, with 7 bases lining up with TRBD1. The CDR3 sequence is 15 residues long. Unmatched junction bases numbered 9, after V lost 4 bases and J lost 6 bases. From germline, CDR1 is MGHRA and CDR2 YSYEKL. The CDR3 DNA reads as TGCGCCAGCAGCCTCAAGCAGGGGGAAGGTCAGCCCCAGCATTTT. Translated, it gives CASSLKQGEGQPQHF.

The genes are TRBV28 and TRBJ1-5, with D hard to call. CDR1 MDHEN and CDR2 SYDVKM come from the germline V gene. V gave up 6 bases and J gave up 2 bases, with 14 bases separating them. CDR3 size: 15 residues. The chain's CDR3 is CASSPTHAGNQPQHF. The CDR3 DNA is TGTGCCAGCAGCCCTACCCATGCGGGCAATCAGCCCCAGCATTTT.

The chain is built from TRBV5-1 and TRBJ2-7; 8 bases match TRBD1. V trimming: 4 bases; J trimming: 2 bases; junction bases outside the gene matches: 5. Germline V gene sequence: CDR1 SGHRS, CDR2 YFSETQ. There are 14 residues in the CDR3. The CDR3 nucleotides read TGCGCCAGCAGCACAGAGACAGGGGCCTACGAGCAGTACTTC. Translation: CASSTETGAYEQYF. The full variable domain, rest sourced from reference TRBV5-1 and TRBJ2-7, is KAGVTQTPRYLIKTRGQQVTLSCSPISGHRSVSWYQQTPGQGLQFLFEYFSETQRNKGNFPGRFSGRQFSNSRSEMNVSTLELGDSALYLCASSTETGAYEQYFGPGTRLTVT.

The rearrangement joins TRBV4-1 to TRBJ1-1, with D possibly matching TRBD1 (6 bases). Germline V gene data show CDR1 as MGHRA and CDR2 as YSYEKL. V lost 0 bases and J lost 11, with 19 bases in between. CDR3 length equals 15 residues. CDR3 in DNA: TGCGCCAGCAGCCAAGATTGGGCAGGGGTACTTCGGGCTTTCTTT. Translated, it gives CASSQDWAGVLRAFF.

The V gene is TRBV2, the J gene TRBJ1-5; D may be TRBD1 (6 bases). CDR1 and CDR2 from the germline V gene are SNHLY and FYNNEI. Trimming took off 0 bases at V and 5 bases at J, with 11 bases between the two ends. The CDR3 runs 15 residues. In DNA form, the CDR3 reads TGTGCCAGCAGTGAAGCGCCCAGGGGTTATCAGCCCCAGCATTTT. This encodes CASSEAPRGYQPQHF.

The V gene is TRBV13, the J gene TRBJ2-7; 12 bases agree with TRBD2. V gave up 5 bases and J gave up 4 bases; unmatched junction bases: 9. The V gene's germline CDR1 is PRHDT and CDR2 FYEKMQ (reference sequence). The CDR3 is 16 amino acids. CDR3: CASSQFLTSGGYEQYF. The CDR3 DNA is TGTGCCAGCAGCCAATTTCTAACTAGCGGGGGGTACGAGCAGTACTTC.